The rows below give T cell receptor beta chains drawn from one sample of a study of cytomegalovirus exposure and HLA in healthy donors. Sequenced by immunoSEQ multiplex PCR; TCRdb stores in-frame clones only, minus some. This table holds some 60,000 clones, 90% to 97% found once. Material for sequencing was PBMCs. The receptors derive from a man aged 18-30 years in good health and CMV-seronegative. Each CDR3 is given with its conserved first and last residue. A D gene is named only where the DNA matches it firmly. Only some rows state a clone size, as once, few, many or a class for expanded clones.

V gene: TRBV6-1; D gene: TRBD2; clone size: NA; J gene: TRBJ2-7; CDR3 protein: CASSEPGGPSEQYF; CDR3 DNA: TGTGCCAGCAGTGAACCGGGAGGGCCCAGCGAGCAGTACTTC
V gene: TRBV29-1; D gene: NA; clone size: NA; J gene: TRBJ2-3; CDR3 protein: CSGRAAGSDTQYF; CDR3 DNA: TGCAGCGGGCGGGCCGCCGGGTCAGATACGCAGTATTTT
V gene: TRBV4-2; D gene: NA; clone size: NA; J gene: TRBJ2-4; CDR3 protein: CASSPAPTVAKNIQYF; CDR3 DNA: TGTGCCAGCAGCCCCGCACCTACTGTAGCCAAAAACATTCAGTACTTC
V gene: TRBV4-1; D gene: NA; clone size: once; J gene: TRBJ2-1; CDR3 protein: CASSQGYPRWDEQFF; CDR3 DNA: TGCGCCAGCAGCCAAGGTTACCCGAGGTGGGATGAGCAGTTCTTC
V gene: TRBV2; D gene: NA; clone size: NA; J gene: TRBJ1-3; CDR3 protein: CASSGQLRSGNTIYF; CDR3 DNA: TGTGCCAGCAGTGGACAGCTCCGCTCTGGAAACACCATATATTTT
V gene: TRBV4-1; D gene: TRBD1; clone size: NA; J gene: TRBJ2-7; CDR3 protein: CASSQDRAGGLDSYEQYF; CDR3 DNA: TGCGCCAGCAGCCAAGACCGGGCAGGGGGCCTTGATTCCTACGAGCAGTACTTC
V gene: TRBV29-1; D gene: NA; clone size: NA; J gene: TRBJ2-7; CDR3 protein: CSVEGLAREQYF; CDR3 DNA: TGCAGCGTTGAGGGTCTAGCGAGGGAGCAGTACTTC
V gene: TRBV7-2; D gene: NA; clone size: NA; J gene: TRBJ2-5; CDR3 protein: CASSSPPGSTLQETQYF; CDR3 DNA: TGTGCCAGCAGCTCACCCCCCGGGAGCACCCTACAAGAGACCCAGTACTTC
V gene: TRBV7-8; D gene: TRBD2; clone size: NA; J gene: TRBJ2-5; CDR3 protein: CASTSSAGGQETQYF; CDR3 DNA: TGTGCCAGCACTTCGTCCGCGGGAGGGCAAGAGACCCAGTACTTC
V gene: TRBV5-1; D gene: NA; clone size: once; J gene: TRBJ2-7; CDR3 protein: CASSKQDEQYF; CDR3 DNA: TGCGCCAGCAGCAAACAGGACGAGCAGTACTTC
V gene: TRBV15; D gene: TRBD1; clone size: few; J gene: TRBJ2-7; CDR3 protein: CATSSGTELDEQYF; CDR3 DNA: TGTGCCACCAGCAGCGGGACAGAGTTGGACGAGCAGTACTTC
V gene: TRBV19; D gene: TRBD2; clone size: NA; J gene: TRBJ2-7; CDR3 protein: CASSIGGIAREQYF; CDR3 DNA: TGTGCCAGTAGTATCGGGGGGATCGCTAGGGAGCAGTACTTC
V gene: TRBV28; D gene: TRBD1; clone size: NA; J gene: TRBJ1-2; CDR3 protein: CASSSPTGPYGYTF; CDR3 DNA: TGTGCCAGCAGTTCCCCGACAGGGCCCTATGGCTACACCTTC
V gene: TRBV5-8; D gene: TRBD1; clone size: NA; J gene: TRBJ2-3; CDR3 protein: CASRRDSNTDTQYF; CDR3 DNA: TGTGCCAGCAGACGGGACAGCAACACAGATACGCAGTATTTT
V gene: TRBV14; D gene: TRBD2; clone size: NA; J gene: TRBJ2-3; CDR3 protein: CASSRVHGLVGTDTQYF; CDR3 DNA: TGTGCCAGCAGCCGAGTCCATGGACTAGTTGGCACAGATACGCAGTATTTT
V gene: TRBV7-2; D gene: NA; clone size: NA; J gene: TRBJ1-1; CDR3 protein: CASSFYGGTEAFF; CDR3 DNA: TGTGCCAGCAGCTTTTACGGGGGGACTGAAGCTTTCTTT
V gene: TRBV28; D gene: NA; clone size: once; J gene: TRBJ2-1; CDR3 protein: CASSLVSGNEQFF; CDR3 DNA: TGTGCCAGCAGTTTAGTCAGCGGGAATGAGCAGTTCTTC
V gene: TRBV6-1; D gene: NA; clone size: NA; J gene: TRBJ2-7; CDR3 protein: CASSEGGYEQYF; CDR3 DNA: TGTGCCAGCAGTGAGGGGGGTTACGAGCAGTACTTC
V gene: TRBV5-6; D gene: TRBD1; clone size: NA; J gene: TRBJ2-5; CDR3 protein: CASSSTGLSRWEQYF; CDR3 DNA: TGTGCCAGCAGCTCGACAGGGCTGAGCCGGTGGGAGCAGTACTTC
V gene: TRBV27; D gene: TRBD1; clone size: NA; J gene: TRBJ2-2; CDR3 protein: CASSFSGQTYTGELFF; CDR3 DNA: TGTGCCAGCAGTTTCTCGGGACAGACTTACACCGGGGAGCTGTTTTTT
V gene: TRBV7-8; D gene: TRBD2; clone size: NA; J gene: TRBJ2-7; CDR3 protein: CASSLTSSMTYEQYF; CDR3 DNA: TGTGCCAGCAGCCTGACTAGCTCCATGACCTACGAGCAGTACTTC
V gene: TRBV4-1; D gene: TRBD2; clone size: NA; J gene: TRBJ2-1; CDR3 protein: CASSHPGLAVNNEQFF; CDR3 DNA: TGCGCCAGCAGCCACCCCGGACTAGCGGTTAACAATGAGCAGTTCTTC
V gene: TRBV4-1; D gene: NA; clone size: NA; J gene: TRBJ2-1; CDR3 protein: CASSQGPSSGNEQFF; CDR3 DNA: TGCGCCAGCAGCCAAGGGCCGAGTTCGGGCAATGAGCAGTTCTTC
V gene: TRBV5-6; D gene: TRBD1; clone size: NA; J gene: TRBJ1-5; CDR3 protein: CASSSTGTVNQPQHF; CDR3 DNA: TGTGCCAGCAGCTCAACCGGGACAGTGAATCAGCCCCAGCATTTT
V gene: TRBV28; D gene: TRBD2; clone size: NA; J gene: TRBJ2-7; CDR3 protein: CASSPPLAGYEQYF; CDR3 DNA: TGTGCCAGCAGTCCCCCACTAGCGGGCTACGAGCAGTACTTC
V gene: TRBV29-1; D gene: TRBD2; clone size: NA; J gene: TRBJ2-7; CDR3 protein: CSALAGGLGEQYF; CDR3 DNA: TGCAGCGCCTTAGCGGGAGGGCTGGGCGAGCAGTACTTC
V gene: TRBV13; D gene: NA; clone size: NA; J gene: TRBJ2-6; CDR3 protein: CASSLATGANVLTF; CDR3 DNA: TGTGCCAGCAGCTTAGCTACCGGGGCCAACGTCCTGACTTTC
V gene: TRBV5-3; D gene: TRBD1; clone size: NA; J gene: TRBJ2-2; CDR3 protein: CARSFKLGQGIAGELFF; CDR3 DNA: TGTGCCAGAAGCTTCAAACTGGGACAGGGGATAGCCGGGGAGCTGTTTTTT
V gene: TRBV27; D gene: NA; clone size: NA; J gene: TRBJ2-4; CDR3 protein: CASRGTPTGFQDIQYF; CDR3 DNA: TGTGCCAGCAGAGGGACCCCAACAGGGTTTCAGGACATTCAGTACTTC
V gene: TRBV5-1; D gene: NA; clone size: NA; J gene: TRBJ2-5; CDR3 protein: CASSGDNQETQYF; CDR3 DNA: TGCGCCAGCAGCGGGGACAACCAAGAGACCCAGTACTTC
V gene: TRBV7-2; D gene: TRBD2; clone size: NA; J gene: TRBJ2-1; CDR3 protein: CASSLGREGTYEQFF; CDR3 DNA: TGTGCCAGCAGCTTAGGGCGGGAGGGAACGTATGAGCAGTTCTTC
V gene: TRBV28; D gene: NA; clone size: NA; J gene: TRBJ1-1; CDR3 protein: CASILAGAGGAFF; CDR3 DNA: TGTGCCAGCATCCTCGCGGGGGCTGGAGGGGCTTTCTTT
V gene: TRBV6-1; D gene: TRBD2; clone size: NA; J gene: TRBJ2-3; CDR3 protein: CASSEALLAGGSRTDTQYF; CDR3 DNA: TGTGCCAGCAGTGAAGCGTTACTAGCGGGAGGGTCGAGGACAGATACGCAGTATTTT
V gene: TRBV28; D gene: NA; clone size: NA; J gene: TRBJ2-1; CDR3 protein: CATMTVNEQFF; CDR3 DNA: TGTGCCACCATGACAGTGAATGAGCAGTTCTTC
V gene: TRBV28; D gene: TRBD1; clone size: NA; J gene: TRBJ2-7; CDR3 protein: CASRDRVYEQYF; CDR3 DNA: TGTGCCAGCAGGGACAGGGTCTACGAGCAGTACTTC
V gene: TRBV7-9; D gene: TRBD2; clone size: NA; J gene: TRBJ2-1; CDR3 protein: CASRTLAGGPGGEQFF; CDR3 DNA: TGTGCCAGCAGAACACTAGCGGGAGGGCCGGGCGGTGAGCAGTTCTTC
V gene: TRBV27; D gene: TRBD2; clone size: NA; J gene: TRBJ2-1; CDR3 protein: CASSFLAGALNEQFF; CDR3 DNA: TGTGCCAGCAGTTTCCTAGCGGGAGCCCTCAATGAGCAGTTCTTC
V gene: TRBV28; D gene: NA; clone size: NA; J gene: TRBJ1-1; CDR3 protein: CASSSKTQAFF; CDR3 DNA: TGTGCCAGCAGCTCTAAGACACAAGCTTTCTTT
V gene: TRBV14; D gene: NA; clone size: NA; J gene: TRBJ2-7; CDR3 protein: CASSFGGSPYEQYF; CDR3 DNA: TGTGCCAGCAGCTTTGGGGGGTCGCCCTACGAGCAGTACTTC
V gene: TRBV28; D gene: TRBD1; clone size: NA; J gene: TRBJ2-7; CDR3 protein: CASSTGTGRSGEQYF; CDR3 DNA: TGTGCCAGCAGCACTGGGACAGGCAGAAGCGGCGAGCAGTACTTC
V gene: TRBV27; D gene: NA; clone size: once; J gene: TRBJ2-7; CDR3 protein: CASSFQGQSYEQYF; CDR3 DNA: TGTGCCAGCAGTTTCCAAGGACAGTCCTACGAGCAGTACTTC
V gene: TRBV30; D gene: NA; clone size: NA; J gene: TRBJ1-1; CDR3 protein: CATYTWRRESEAFF; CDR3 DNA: TGTGCCACATATACCTGGCGTCGGGAATCTGAAGCTTTCTTT
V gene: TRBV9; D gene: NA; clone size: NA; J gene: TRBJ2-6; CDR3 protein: CASSVGRESGANVLTF; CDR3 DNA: TGTGCCAGCAGCGTAGGGAGGGAATCTGGGGCCAACGTCCTGACTTTC
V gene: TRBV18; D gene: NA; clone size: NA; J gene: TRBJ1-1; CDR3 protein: CASSWGGTEAFF; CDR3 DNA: TGTGCCAGCTCATGGGGGGGCACTGAAGCTTTCTTT
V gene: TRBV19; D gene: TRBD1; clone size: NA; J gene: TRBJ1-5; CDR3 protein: CASSIRLGTGGNQPQHF; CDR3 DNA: TGTGCCAGTAGTATAAGGTTGGGGACAGGGGGCAATCAGCCCCAGCATTTT
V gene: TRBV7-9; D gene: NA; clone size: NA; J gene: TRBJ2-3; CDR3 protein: CASSLGLSTDTQYF; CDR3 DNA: TGTGCCAGCAGCTTAGGACTGTCCACAGATACGCAGTATTTT
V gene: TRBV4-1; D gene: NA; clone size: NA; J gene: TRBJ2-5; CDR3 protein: CASSQALVQRVTQYF; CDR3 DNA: TGCGCCAGCAGCCAAGCCCTCGTCCAACGGGTGACCCAGTACTTC
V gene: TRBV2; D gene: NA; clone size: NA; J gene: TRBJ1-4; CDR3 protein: CAGRTTNEKLFF; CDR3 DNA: TGTGCCGGCCGGACTACTAATGAAAAACTGTTTTTT
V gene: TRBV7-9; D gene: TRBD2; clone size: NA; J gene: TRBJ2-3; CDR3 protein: CASSSLRGRAGDTQYF; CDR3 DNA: TGTGCCAGCAGCTCCCTTCGCGGGAGGGCCGGAGATACGCAGTATTTT